The T cell receptor (beta chain) under discussion was sequenced for a study of PD-L1 blockade in urothelial cancer. Study summary: Males with bladder-origin urothelial cancer constituted most of the 29 patients.

CDR1 is MGHRA and CDR2 is YSYEKL in the germline V gene. The ends were cut back, 0 bases at V and 1 base at J, with 12 bases in the middle. The CDR3 has 17 residues. This sample's time point: pretreatment peripheral blood. Data came from immunoSEQ multiplex PCR; TCRdb stores just in-frame clones and leaves some out. The data show 130,000 or so clones, with around 84% seen just once and 3.2% held by the top ten. The sequence derives from a man in his forties or fifties with urothelial cancer. This rearrangement joins TRBV4-1 to TRBJ2-2; D is undetermined. Sample: PBMCs, taken around atezolizumab (anti-PD-L1) treatment. The chain's CDR3 is CASSQEAWSRNTGELFF. CDR3 DNA: TGCGCCAGCAGCCAAGAGGCCTGGTCACGGAACACCGGGGAGCTGTTTTTT.